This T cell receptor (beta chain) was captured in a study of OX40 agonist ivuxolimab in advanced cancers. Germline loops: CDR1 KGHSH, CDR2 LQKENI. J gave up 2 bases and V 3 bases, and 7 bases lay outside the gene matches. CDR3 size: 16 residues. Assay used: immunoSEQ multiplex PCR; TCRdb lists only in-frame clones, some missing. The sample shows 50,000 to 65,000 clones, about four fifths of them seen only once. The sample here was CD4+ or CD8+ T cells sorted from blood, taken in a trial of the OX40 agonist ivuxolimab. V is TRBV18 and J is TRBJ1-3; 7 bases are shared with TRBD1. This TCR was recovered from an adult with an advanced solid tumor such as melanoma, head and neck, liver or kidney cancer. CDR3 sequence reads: CASSPGGGTAGNTIYF. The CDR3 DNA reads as TGTGCCAGCTCACCGGGAGGGGGCACAGCTGGAAACACCATATATTTT.